This T cell receptor beta chain was profiled in a study of T-cell reconstitution after alpha-beta-depleted transplantation in children. This clonotype was seen more than once but under ten times. Its antigen is as yet unknown. Study-wide results and caveats: Expanded graft clones numbering several hundred reportedly gave rise to alpha-beta T cells about two months after transplant. Some patients' high day-60 TCRbeta diversity was traced to surviving recipient T cells and thymic progenitors. At one year after transplant, newly produced T cells mostly accounted for T-cell counts and diversity.

The TCRbeta library was prepared with unique molecular identifiers. A single record per CDR3 protein comes from TCRdb applying MiXCR to the PCR reads. The sample holds over 100,000 distinct CDR3 sequences, over 9% seen once. This clonotype originated in a boy aged 2 to 10 with acute lymphoblastic leukemia, due to receive a stem cell transplant. The input for sequencing was PBMCs, taken before TCRalphabeta/CD19-depleted stem cell transplant.

CDR3 coding DNA: TGCAGCGCCACCACCGAGGGGGGGAGCGGGAGGCCCCGGAACATTCAGTACTTC. It is translated as CSATTEGGSGRPRNIQYF. The chain couples TRBV29-1 to TRBJ2-4; 9 bases agree with TRBD2. The V segment lost 7 bases and the J segment 7 bases; nucleotides outside the gene matches: 23. This CDR3 contains 18 residues. The germline V gene encodes CDR1 SQVTM and CDR2 ANQGSEA.